Presented here are 12 T cell receptor beta chains from one specimen sequenced in a study of blood T cell repertoires in COVID-19 (dated by TCRdb to 2018 to 2021). The library was generated by the immunoSEQ multiplex PCR assay. Held by TCRdb, this immuneACCESS table contains in-frame sequences only and omits some clones. Under half of the omission traces to an unresolved V gene where checked; the cause of the rest is unknown. The sample table contains about 160,000 clones; only one count was recorded for approximately 86% of them. The top ten hold over 3.5% of the sample. Sequencing was done on a sample of peripheral blood. Receptor source: a woman in her sixties with active or convalescent COVID-19.

This clone was observed a handful of times. The chain joins TRBV7-9 to TRBJ2-1, with D perhaps matching TRBD1 (5 bases). The germline V gene has CDR1 SEHNR and CDR2 FQNEAQ (reference sequence). The CDR3 contains 15 residues. V shed 4 bases and J shed 4 bases, with 14 bases lying between them. The DNA for the CDR3 is TGTGCCAGCAGCTCCCTCAAGGGGAAATACAATGAGCAGTTCTTC. This translates into CASSSLKGKYNEQFF.

The V gene is TRBV30, the J gene TRBJ1-1; tentatively, D is TRBD1 (6 bases). Trimming left V 5 bases short and J 4 bases short, with 11 bases between. Looked up from germline, CDR1 is GTSNPN and CDR2 is SVGIG (reference sequence). The CDR3 spans 12 residues. CDR3 DNA sequence: TGTGCCTGGGGGGGCAGGGGCACTGAAGCTTTCTTT. It specifies CAWGGRGTEAFF.

In its sample, this clone was seen once. This rearrangement joins TRBV29-1 to TRBJ1-2; the D gene is possibly TRBD1 (6 bases). Trimming stripped 5 bases from V and 11 bases from J, with 21 bases between. This CDR3 contains 13 residues. CDR1 is SQVTM, CDR2 ANQGSEA, per germline. The chain's CDR3 is CSVTDRNERPYTF. As DNA, the CDR3 is TGCAGCGTTACTGACAGGAACGAACGGCCTTACACCTTC.

The V and J genes are TRBV18 and TRBJ1-6; no clear D. The CDR3 is 15 residues long. Germline assignment: CDR1 KGHSH and CDR2 LQKENI. Deletions cut 2 bases from V and 13 bases from J, with 18 bases between. CDR3 sequence reads: CASSPGQALSGPLHF. The DNA for the CDR3 is TGTGCCAGCTCACCAGGCCAGGCCCTGAGTGGGCCCCTCCACTTT.

In DNA, the CDR3 is TGTGCCAGCAGCTTGCGCTCAGGGATCGATGAAAAACTGTTTTTT. Translation: CASSLRSGIDEKLFF. The chain uses TRBV5-4 and TRBJ1-4, with D maybe TRBD1 (5 bases). The V end was cut by 1 base, the J end by 6 bases, with 13 bases between. The length of the CDR3 is 15 residues. From germline, CDR1 is SGHNT and CDR2 YYREEE (reference sequence). The variable domain in full, completed from reference TRBV5-4 and TRBJ1-4, reads ETGVTQSPTHLIKTRGQQVTLRCSSQSGHNTVSWYQQALGQGPQFIFQYYREEENGRGNFPPRFSGLQFPNYSSELNVNALELDDSALYLCASSLRSGIDEKLFFGSGTQLSVL.

CDR3: CATSDPRHNEKLFF. The DNA for the CDR3 is TGTGCCACCAGTGATCCAAGACATAATGAAAAACTGTTTTTT. V and J are TRBV24-1 and TRBJ1-4; D uncertain. Germline loops: CDR1 KGHDR, CDR2 SFDVKD. The CDR3 totals 14 residues. The V and J ends lost 3 bases and 4 bases respectively, with 8 bases between them.

J is TRBJ1-2 and V is TRBV10-3; 9 bases agree with TRBD1. Germline CDR1 and CDR2: ENHRY and SYGVKD. V dropped 6 bases and J dropped 2; count of bases not matched to a gene: 1. The CDR3 runs 13 residues. CDR3 region: CAIRGTGNYGYTF. Here the CDR3 DNA reads TGTGCCATCAGGGGGACAGGGAACTATGGCTACACCTTC.

V and J are TRBV5-6 and TRBJ1-5; D is uncertain. V was pared by 0 bases and J by 0 bases, with 13 bases between. In germline, CDR1 is SGHDT, CDR2 YYEEEE. There are 17 residues in the CDR3. DNA for the CDR3: TGTGCCAGCAGCTTGGGTCTTACGCCCTATAGCAATCAGCCCCAGCATTTT. Protein: CASSLGLTPYSNQPQHF. The full variable domain, rest sourced from reference TRBV5-6 and TRBJ1-5, is DAGVTQSPTHLIKTRGQQVTLRCSPKSGHDTVSWYQQALGQGPQFIFQYYEEEERQRGNFPDRFSGHQFPNYSSELNVNALLLGDSALYLCASSLGLTPYSNQPQHFGDGTRLSIL.

The count of this clone is one. The V call is TRBV6-1, the J call TRBJ1-5; 12 positions match TRBD1. This CDR3 is 16 amino acids long. Germline V CDR1 and CDR2: MNHNS, SASEGT. With 4 bases clipped from V and 7 bases from J, the junction kept 8 bases outside the gene matches. The CDR3 region has the DNA TGTGCCAGCAGTGCGGGACAGGGGGCCCCCTGGCAGCCCCAGCATTTT. Translated: CASSAGQGAPWQPQHF.

The sample holds one count of this clone. This chain joins TRBV9 and TRBJ2-1; 9 bases line up with TRBD2. CDR3 length: 16 residues. V shed 3 bases, J shed 7 bases, and the junction held 11 bases outside the gene matches. The germline V gene encodes CDR1 SGDLS and CDR2 YYNGEE. The CDR3 is CASSESQRGAVNEQFF. In DNA form, the CDR3 reads TGTGCCAGCAGCGAATCCCAGCGGGGGGCGGTGAATGAGCAGTTCTTC.

The V and J genes are TRBV4-3 and TRBJ2-7, with 8 bases identical to TRBD1. Germline V gene sequence: CDR1 LGHNA, CDR2 YSLEER. The CDR3 has 15 amino acids. The junction had 3 bases not matched to a gene; V was cut back by 1 base and J by 1 base. The CDR3 nucleotides are TGCGCCAGCAGCCAAGGCTGGACAGGGTCCTACGAGCAGTACTTC. Translated: CASSQGWTGSYEQYF.

The DNA of the CDR3 is TGTGCCAGCAGCGTAGCGCGAGTCGGGGGGACCCAGTACTTC. Translating it yields CASSVARVGGTQYF. The chain uses TRBV9 and TRBJ2-5; D might be TRBD2 (6 bases). Germline lookup yields CDR1 SGDLS and CDR2 YYNGEE. Trimming pared 0 bases from V and 7 bases from J, leaving 13 bases between. The CDR3 is 14 amino acids.